This T cell receptor (beta chain) was sequenced during a study of T cells in Graves' hyperthyroidism and ophthalmopathy. The overall study: Before treatment of any kind, peripheral blood was taken at initial diagnosis.

Graves' hyperthyroidism was deemed stable absent ophthalmopathy progression within 18 months. Whole-study findings and limits: With a median lead of around 6.7 months before onset, the model predicted ophthalmopathy.

CDR3 length: 15 residues. CDR1 is SGHTA, CDR2 FQGNSA, per germline. Unmatched junction bases numbered 9, after V lost 5 bases and J lost 10 bases. A word on this clonotype: Its antigen remains unknown.

RNA transcripts yielded amplified TCR beta CDR3 regions. During a first-round RT-PCR of the TCR CDR3, the HTBI primer set was used. In TCRdb, the multiplex PCR reads were re-called with MiXCR into one record per CDR3 protein. The data contain more than 300,000 distinct CDR3 sequences, about 14% of them singletons. Specimen: blood. This chain uses TRBV7-2 with TRBJ2-6; 9 bases agree with TRBD1. This receptor was identified in a woman aged 60-70 years with Graves' hyperthyroidism. The CDR3 DNA reads as TGTGCCAGCAGCCTCCACAGGGGGCCGTCGAACGTCCTGACTTTC. Translating it yields CASSLHRGPSNVLTF.